Presented here are 4 T cell receptor beta chains from one specimen sequenced in a study of T cell repertoires in cytomegalovirus infection (dated by TCRdb to about 2019). Antigens of these TCRs are unknown. Instrument used: Illumina HiSeq 1500. The raw public reads went through TCRdb reprocessing: fastp at Q25, MiXCR clone calling, in-frame beta chains kept. Identical CDR3 proteins give one entry, which carries the most common genes and DNA. This sample holds about 830,000 distinct CDR3 sequences; around a third were observed only once. Approximately 13% of the sample rests with the top ten. Read against the paper, the sample's treatment or condition label means: in vitro stimulation with specific CMV peptide epitopes to enrich CMV-specific T cells. This specimen consisted of cultured CD8+ T cells from PBMCs, obtained from culture after CMV antigen stimulation. The receptor source for this set is a human donor in good health (CMV status not recorded). Some clones in this sample may be carry-over from other donors' samples.

The chain has TRBV15 and TRBJ2-2, with 7 bases lining up with TRBD1. CDR1 is LNHNV, CDR2 YYDKDF, per germline (reference sequence). Losses at the gene ends were 4 bases for V and 0 bases for J; bases not matched to a gene: 2. The CDR3 totals 15 residues. The CDR3, as DNA: TGTGCCACCAGCACCGGGACAGCGAACACCGGGGAGCTGTTTTTT. Translating gives CATSTGTANTGELFF.

V and J are TRBV18 and TRBJ2-1; 9 bases fit TRBD2. The germline gives CDR1 KGHSH, CDR2 LQKENI. This CDR3 is built from 14 residues. With 2 bases clipped from V and 6 bases from J, the junction kept 2 bases outside the gene matches. CDR3: CASSPKLAGNEQFF. The CDR3 nucleotides are TGTGCCAGCTCACCAAAACTAGCGGGCAATGAGCAGTTCTTC.

The J gene is TRBJ2-7, the V gene TRBV7-9, with D perhaps TRBD1 or TRBD2 (5 bases each). Trimming stripped 6 bases from V and 9 bases from J, with 27 bases between. CDR1 is SEHNR, CDR2 FQNEAQ, per germline (reference sequence). CDR3 length equals 16 residues. The CDR3 DNA is TGTGCCAGCAGTTTCATCCCGGGACGGCCCTCGAGCGGGCAGTACTTC. Amino acid sequence: CASSFIPGRPSSGQYF.

Notes on this clonotype: It may be a read error: a sequence one base away is much more abundant. The chain recombines TRBV15 with TRBJ1-1, with D unclear. The CDR3 sequence is 14 residues long. Per germline, CDR1 LNHNV and CDR2 YYDKDF (reference sequence). Here the CDR3 DNA reads TGTGTCACCAGCAGGTCCGACATGAACACTGAAGCTTTCTTT. It codes for CVTSRSDMNTEAFF.